The next 32 T cell receptor beta chains were all read from a single sample in a study of blood T cell repertoires in COVID-19 (dated by TCRdb to about 2020). The library was produced with the immunoSEQ multiplex PCR assay. TCRdb took over this immuneACCESS table, retaining in-frame rearrangements with V and J assigned. Such tables are incomplete; in checked studies, under half of the missing clones stem from an unresolved V gene, and the remainder is unexplained. Present in this sample are approximately 64,000 clones, 88% of which were seen just once. Roughly 40% of the sample goes to the ten largest clones. The sequenced material came from peripheral blood. These receptors originate from a woman aged 60-75 years with COVID-19, enrolled during active disease.

This clone was observed a handful of times. This sequence joins TRBV6-2 or TRBV6-3 and TRBJ1-2; D unresolved. The CDR3 is 16 amino acids. Germline V lookup: CDR1 MNHEY, CDR2 SVGEGT. V lost 0 bases, J lost 6 bases, and 17 bases lay in between. The CDR3 spells CASSYSNSRDFNGYTF. CDR3 coding DNA: TGTGCCAGCAGTTACTCGAATTCGAGGGATTTCAATGGCTACACCTTC.

V is TRBV19 and J is TRBJ2-3, with 10 bases lining up with TRBD2. V lost 6 bases and J lost 6; bases outside the gene matches: 0. The CDR3 is made up of 12 amino acids. The germline CDR1 and CDR2 sequences are LNHDA and SQIVND (reference sequence). The CDR3 region is CASRTSGDTQYF. CDR3 DNA sequence: TGTGCCAGTAGGACTAGCGGGGATACGCAGTATTTT.

The CDR3 DNA is TGTGCCAGCAGCGAGATGGGCGGGCCGTCGGGCGAGCAGTACTTC. It yields the protein CASSEMGGPSGEQYF. The V call is TRBV9, the J call TRBJ2-7; a possible D gene is TRBD2 (5 bases). V lost 3 bases, J lost 6 bases, and 19 bases lay in between. There are 15 residues in the CDR3. CDR1 and CDR2 from the germline V gene are SGDLS and YYNGEE.

The V gene is TRBV7-2, the J gene TRBJ2-1; D is ambiguous. The CDR3 runs 12 residues. Germline CDR1 reads SGHTA; CDR2 reads FQGNSA. The V gene lost 0 bases and the J gene lost 9 bases, with 6 bases spanning the gap. CDR3 sequence reads: CASSLAGSEQFF. In DNA form, the CDR3 reads TGTGCCAGCAGCTTAGCCGGTAGTGAGCAGTTCTTC.

The V and J genes are TRBV5-5 and TRBJ2-7; D possibly corresponds to TRBD1 (5 bases). V gave up 1 base and J gave up 3 bases, with 11 bases separating them. The CDR3 consists of 14 residues. Germline V gives CDR1 SGHKS, CDR2 YYEKEE (reference sequence). CDR3 loop: CASSLRQGHYEQYF. The CDR3 region has the DNA TGTGCCAGCAGCTTGCGGCAGGGCCACTACGAGCAGTACTTC.

The chain has TRBV27 and TRBJ2-7; 12 bases line up with TRBD2. Germline trimming cut 3 bases from V and 6 bases from J; bases unmatched to any gene: 9. Germline V gives CDR1 MNHEY, CDR2 SMNVEV (reference sequence). CDR3 length equals 16 residues. CDR3 protein: CASSFLSSGRAREQYF. The CDR3 bases are TGTGCCAGCAGTTTTCTATCTAGCGGGAGGGCCCGCGAGCAGTACTTC.

This chain joins TRBV7-9 and TRBJ2-7; TRBD1 is a possible D gene (5 bases). Germline V gene sequence: CDR1 SEHNR, CDR2 FQNEAQ (reference sequence). The germline V and J ends were trimmed by 4 bases and 6 bases, with 16 bases remaining between them. The CDR3 loop spans 14 amino acids. The chain's CDR3 is CASSWTEGRGEQYF. The CDR3 DNA reads as TGTGCCAGCAGCTGGACCGAAGGTAGGGGCGAGCAGTACTTC.

The genes are TRBV9 and TRBJ2-2; 9 bases match TRBD1. With 3 bases clipped from V and 4 bases from J, the junction kept 10 bases outside the gene matches. Germline V lookup: CDR1 SGDLS, CDR2 YYNGEE. This CDR3 region has 17 residues. DNA for the CDR3: TGTGCCAGCAGCGCACTTGACAGGGGGGTAGTCACCGGGGAGCTGTTTTTT. The encoded protein is CASSALDRGVVTGELFF.

The chain recombines TRBV2 with TRBJ1-4; D not certain. Trimming cost V 5 bases and J 1 base, with 14 bases left between them. Germline CDR1 and CDR2: SNHLY and FYNNEI. This CDR3 region has 16 residues. DNA for the CDR3: TGTGCCAGCAGTCTTAAATCTGGAGGAACTAATGAAAAACTGTTTTTT. Its protein is CASSLKSGGTNEKLFF.

The chain carries TRBV7-2 and TRBJ1-1; no firm D call. CDR1 and CDR2 from the germline V gene are SGHTA and FQGNSA. The CDR3 extends over 15 amino acids. Trimming removed 11 bases from V and 0 bases from J, with 19 bases in between. The CDR3 DNA is TGTGCCGCGAGAGAACGTCCCCTTATGAACACTGAAGCTTTCTTT. Amino acid sequence: CAARERPLMNTEAFF. Full variable domain (rest looked up from reference TRBV7-2 and TRBJ1-1): GAGVSQSPSNKVTEKGKDVELRCDPISGHTALYWYRQSLGQGLEFLIYFQGNSAPDKSGLPSDRFSAERTGGSVSTLTIQRTQQEDSAVYLCAARERPLMNTEAFFGQGTRLTVV.

The chain links TRBV27 to TRBJ1-2; D is ambiguous. In germline, CDR1 is MNHEY, CDR2 SMNVEV (reference sequence). The CDR3 is 14 residues long. The V gene lost 8 bases and the J gene lost 1 base, with 14 bases spanning the gap. CDR3 residues: CASRIDGFNYGYTF. Written as DNA, the CDR3 is TGTGCCAGCCGGATCGACGGGTTTAACTATGGCTACACCTTC.

The chain has TRBV2 and TRBJ1-5; no clear D. CDR1 and CDR2 from the germline V gene are SNHLY and FYNNEI. This CDR3 spans 11 amino acids. Trimming removed 6 bases at V and 7 bases at J, with 7 bases between. CDR3 protein: CASREGQPQHF. Here the CDR3 DNA reads TGTGCCAGCAGGGAGGGACAGCCCCAGCATTTT.

This clone has only a few counts. The rearrangement links TRBV9 to TRBJ1-4, with a weak D call TRBD1 (5 bases). The length of the CDR3 is 19 residues. V lost 0 bases and J 3 bases, leaving 21 bases between the germline ends. In germline, CDR1 is SGDLS, CDR2 YYNGEE. The CDR3 here is CASSVGPGDPYAANEKLFF. DNA of the CDR3: TGTGCCAGCAGCGTAGGACCGGGGGACCCATATGCTGCTAATGAAAAACTGTTTTTT. The variable domain in full, completed from reference TRBV9 and TRBJ1-4, reads DSGVTQTPKHLITATGQRVTLRCSPRSGDLSVYWYQQSLDQGLQFLIQYYNGEERAKGNILERFSAQQFPDLHSELNLSSLELGDSALYFCASSVGPGDPYAANEKLFFGSGTQLSVL.

Only a few counts were recorded for this clone. V is TRBV7-2 and J is TRBJ1-3, with D possibly being TRBD1 (6 bases). With 5 bases removed from V and 2 bases from J, the gap between germline ends came to 10 bases. Germline assignment: CDR1 SGHTA and CDR2 FQGNSA. The length of the CDR3 is 14 residues. The CDR3 DNA follows: TGTGCCAGCAGCCCCCGACAGGCTGGAAACACCATATATTTT. Translating it yields CASSPRQAGNTIYF.

This clone has a handful of counts. The DNA for the CDR3 is TGCGCCAGCAGCCAATCCGGGACAGCTTCCTACGAGCAGTACTTC. It codes for CASSQSGTASYEQYF. This rearrangement joins TRBV4-3 to TRBJ2-7; 7 positions agree with TRBD1. Germline-derived CDR1 and CDR2 are LGHNA and YSLEER. The V and J ends lost 2 bases and 1 base, in that order; junction bases with no gene match: 5. The CDR3 has 15 amino acids.

In nucleotides, the CDR3 is TGTGCCAGCTGGGGGCCAGGGGGGTTTTCACCCCTCCACTTT. Translating it yields CASWGPGGFSPLHF. The chain joins TRBV28 to TRBJ1-6; 7 bases match TRBD1. The V gene end was trimmed by 8 bases and the J gene end by 9 bases; junction bases not matched to a gene: 10. The CDR3 has 14 amino acids. Germline values: CDR1 MDHEN, CDR2 SYDVKM.

The rearrangement uses TRBV27 and TRBJ1-5, with a weak D call TRBD1 (5 bases). Trimming took off 5 bases at V and 1 base at J, with 12 bases between the two ends. Per germline, CDR1 MNHEY and CDR2 SMNVEV (reference sequence). There are 15 residues in the CDR3. This CDR3 reads CASSATKGSNQPQHF. Written as DNA, the CDR3 is TGTGCCAGCAGTGCAACAAAGGGGAGCAATCAGCCCCAGCATTTT.

This chain joins TRBV6-1 and TRBJ2-7; TRBD2 agrees at 16 bases. The CDR3 covers 18 residues. The germline gives CDR1 MNHNS, CDR2 SASEGT. Trimming cost V 3 bases and J 7 bases; bases outside gene matches: 12. CDR3 region: CASSDPPGLAGGEGEQYF. The CDR3, as DNA: TGTGCCAGCAGTGACCCACCGGGACTAGCGGGGGGGGAGGGAGAGCAGTACTTC.

This clone was observed a single time. The chain couples TRBV6-2 or TRBV6-3 to TRBJ2-5, with D tentatively TRBD1 (7 bases). Deletions cut 2 bases from V and 1 base from J, with 11 bases between. The germline gives CDR1 MNHEY, CDR2 SVGEGT. The CDR3 has 15 residues. As DNA, the CDR3 is TGTGCCAGCAGTTACGGAGGGGGCCGCCAAGAGACCCAGTACTTC. The encoded protein is CASSYGGGRQETQYF.

The V and J genes are TRBV6-5 and TRBJ1-2; a possible D gene is TRBD1 (5 bases). Trimming pared 4 bases from V and 6 bases from J, leaving 15 bases between. Germline assignment: CDR1 MNHEY and CDR2 SVGAGI. This CDR3 is 14 amino acids long. The CDR3 nucleotides are TGTGCCAGCAGTTCACTGGGACTGGGGGATGGCTACACCTTC. Translating it yields CASSSLGLGDGYTF.

This clone was recorded only once. The chain couples TRBV27 to TRBJ2-5, with 7 bases that match TRBD2. The V segment lost 3 bases and the J segment 5 bases; nucleotides outside the gene matches: 9. Germline assignment: CDR1 MNHEY and CDR2 SMNVEV (reference sequence). The CDR3 loop spans 15 amino acids. CDR3 loop: CASSFTGLGRETQYF. In DNA form, the CDR3 reads TGTGCCAGCAGTTTTACCGGACTAGGGCGGGAGACCCAGTACTTC.

This clone was detected once. The chain employs TRBV7-8 and TRBJ2-1, with D perhaps TRBD1 (6 bases). The CDR3 contains 13 residues. The germline gives CDR1 SGHVS, CDR2 FQNEAQ. The V end was cut by 2 bases, the J end by 4 bases, with 6 bases between. The DNA of the CDR3 is TGTGCCAGCAGCTTACAGGGGTACAATGAGCAGTTCTTC. It codes for CASSLQGYNEQFF.

The chain links TRBV5-1 to TRBJ1-3, with a tentative D call TRBD1 (6 bases). CDR1 and CDR2 from the germline V gene are SGHRS and YFSETQ. The ends were cut back, 0 bases at V and 7 bases at J, with 14 bases in the middle. The CDR3 loop spans 15 amino acids. The CDR3 sequence: CASSLEGVTGNTIYF. The DNA for the CDR3 is TGCGCCAGCAGCTTGGAGGGGGTTACGGGCAACACCATATATTTT. The full variable domain, completed using reference TRBV5-1 and TRBJ1-3, is KAGVTQTPRYLIKTRGQQVTLSCSPISGHRSVSWYQQTPGQGLQFLFEYFSETQRNKGNFPGRFSGRQFSNSRSEMNVSTLELGDSALYLCASSLEGVTGNTIYFGEGSWLTVV.

CDR3 sequence (DNA): TGTGCCGTTGGGACAGGGGCCGAGACCCAGTACTTC. Its translation: CAVGTGAETQYF. This sequence joins TRBV10-3 and TRBJ2-5; 10 bases are a match to TRBD1. CDR1 and CDR2 from the germline V gene are ENHRY and SYGVKD. Trimming removed 11 bases from V and 5 bases from J; junction bases left unmatched: 5. CDR3 size: 12 residues.

The chain employs TRBV27 and TRBJ1-2; 9 bases are a match to TRBD1. V was pared by 4 bases and J by 6 bases, with 9 bases of the junction left unmatched. This CDR3 contains 15 residues. CDR1 MNHEY and CDR2 SMNVEV come from the germline V gene (reference sequence). The CDR3 protein is CASSSLQTGGDGYTF. The DNA for the CDR3 is TGTGCCAGCAGTTCGCTCCAGACAGGGGGGGATGGCTACACCTTC.

The CDR3 DNA reads TGTGCCAGCAGCCCCGACTATGGCTACACCTTC. Its protein product is CASSPDYGYTF. The chain combines TRBV7-9 with TRBJ1-2, with D unclear. CDR1 is SEHNR, CDR2 FQNEAQ, per germline (reference sequence). The V gene lost 5 bases and the J gene lost 3 bases, with 4 bases spanning the gap. The CDR3 contains 11 residues.

A remark on this clone: Other DNA variants within this sample encode the same CDR3. The chain joins TRBV5-1 to TRBJ1-1; no clear D. This CDR3 comprises 13 residues. Trimming stripped 3 bases from V and 0 bases from J, with 6 bases between. The germline V gene has CDR1 SGHRS and CDR2 YFSETQ. The CDR3 is CASSSQLNTEAFF. The DNA of the CDR3 is TGCGCCAGCAGCTCACAGCTGAACACTGAAGCTTTCTTT.

This clone was seen a single time. The V and J genes are TRBV6-5 and TRBJ1-1; D remains unclear. This CDR3 comprises 12 residues. Germline assignment: CDR1 MNHEY and CDR2 SVGAGI. With 10 bases removed from V and 3 bases from J, the gap between germline ends came to 12 bases. CDR3 residues: CATLRADTEAFF. CDR3 sequence (DNA): TGTGCCACCTTGAGGGCTGACACTGAAGCTTTCTTT.

This chain uses TRBV11-2 with TRBJ2-7, with D possibly TRBD2 on 6 matching bases. The V gene's germline CDR1 is SGHAT and CDR2 FQNNGV. CDR3 length: 16 amino acids. Deletions cut 4 bases from V and 3 bases from J, with 19 bases between. The CDR3 sequence is CASSYQEGFLSYEQYF. For the CDR3, the DNA is TGTGCCAGCAGCTACCAGGAGGGATTTTTGAGCTACGAGCAGTACTTC.

Details on this clone: Other nucleotide sequences in the sample specify the same CDR3. The chain uses TRBV4-1 and TRBJ1-1; no clear D gene. The V end was cut by 0 bases, the J end by 1 base, with 9 bases between. Germline assignment: CDR1 MGHRA and CDR2 YSYEKL. The CDR3 has 15 residues. The CDR3 DNA sequence: TGCGCCAGCAGCCAAGAAGGGAGACCGAACACTGAAGCTTTCTTT. Translated: CASSQEGRPNTEAFF.

The CDR3 spells CASSQVGGRTDTQYF. Here the CDR3 DNA reads TGCGCCAGCAGCCAAGTGGGAGGGCGCACAGATACGCAGTATTTT. The chain links TRBV4-1 to TRBJ2-3; TRBD2 aligns across 7 bases. The CDR3 is made up of 15 amino acids. V shed 1 base, J shed 1 base, and the junction held 2 bases outside the gene matches. Germline-derived CDR1 and CDR2 are MGHRA and YSYEKL.

The chain couples TRBV5-6 to TRBJ1-2; TRBD1 might be the D (5 bases). Germline CDR1 SGHDT, CDR2 YYEEEE. The CDR3 has 13 amino acids. V gave up 4 bases and J gave up 1 base, with 8 bases separating them. The CDR3 is CASSLQDNYGYTF. CDR3 nucleotides: TGTGCCAGCAGCCTACAGGATAACTATGGCTACACCTTC.